This T cell receptor (beta chain) was retrieved from a study of blood T cell repertoires in COVID-19. Study context: Material from acute and convalescent COVID-19 was sourced from the United States, Italy and Spain.

Authors' processing steps: Amplified reference gene primers provided the basis for estimating nucleated cell counts. This table comes from immunoSEQ multiplex PCR, and its TCRdb copy is limited to in-frame clones, with some not included. The V and J calls and clone size are taken from that table; D and trimming were inferred from the DNA. The repertoire holds some 170,000 clones, with 60% to 80% as singletons. Cohort allocation depended upon clinical history that participants reported. The sample was PBMCs or T cells enriched from blood (not recorded which). The receptor comes from a woman aged 45 to 65 who had recovered from COVID-19.

The CDR3 is CASSRAGYEQYF. DNA of the CDR3: TGTGCCAGCAGCCGAGCAGGGTACGAGCAGTACTTC. V gene TRBV7-6 combines with J gene TRBJ2-7; possible D gene TRBD1, 5 bases. V shed 5 bases and J shed 4 bases, with 9 bases lying between them. In germline, CDR1 is SGHVS, CDR2 FNYEAQ. This CDR3 has 12 amino acids.